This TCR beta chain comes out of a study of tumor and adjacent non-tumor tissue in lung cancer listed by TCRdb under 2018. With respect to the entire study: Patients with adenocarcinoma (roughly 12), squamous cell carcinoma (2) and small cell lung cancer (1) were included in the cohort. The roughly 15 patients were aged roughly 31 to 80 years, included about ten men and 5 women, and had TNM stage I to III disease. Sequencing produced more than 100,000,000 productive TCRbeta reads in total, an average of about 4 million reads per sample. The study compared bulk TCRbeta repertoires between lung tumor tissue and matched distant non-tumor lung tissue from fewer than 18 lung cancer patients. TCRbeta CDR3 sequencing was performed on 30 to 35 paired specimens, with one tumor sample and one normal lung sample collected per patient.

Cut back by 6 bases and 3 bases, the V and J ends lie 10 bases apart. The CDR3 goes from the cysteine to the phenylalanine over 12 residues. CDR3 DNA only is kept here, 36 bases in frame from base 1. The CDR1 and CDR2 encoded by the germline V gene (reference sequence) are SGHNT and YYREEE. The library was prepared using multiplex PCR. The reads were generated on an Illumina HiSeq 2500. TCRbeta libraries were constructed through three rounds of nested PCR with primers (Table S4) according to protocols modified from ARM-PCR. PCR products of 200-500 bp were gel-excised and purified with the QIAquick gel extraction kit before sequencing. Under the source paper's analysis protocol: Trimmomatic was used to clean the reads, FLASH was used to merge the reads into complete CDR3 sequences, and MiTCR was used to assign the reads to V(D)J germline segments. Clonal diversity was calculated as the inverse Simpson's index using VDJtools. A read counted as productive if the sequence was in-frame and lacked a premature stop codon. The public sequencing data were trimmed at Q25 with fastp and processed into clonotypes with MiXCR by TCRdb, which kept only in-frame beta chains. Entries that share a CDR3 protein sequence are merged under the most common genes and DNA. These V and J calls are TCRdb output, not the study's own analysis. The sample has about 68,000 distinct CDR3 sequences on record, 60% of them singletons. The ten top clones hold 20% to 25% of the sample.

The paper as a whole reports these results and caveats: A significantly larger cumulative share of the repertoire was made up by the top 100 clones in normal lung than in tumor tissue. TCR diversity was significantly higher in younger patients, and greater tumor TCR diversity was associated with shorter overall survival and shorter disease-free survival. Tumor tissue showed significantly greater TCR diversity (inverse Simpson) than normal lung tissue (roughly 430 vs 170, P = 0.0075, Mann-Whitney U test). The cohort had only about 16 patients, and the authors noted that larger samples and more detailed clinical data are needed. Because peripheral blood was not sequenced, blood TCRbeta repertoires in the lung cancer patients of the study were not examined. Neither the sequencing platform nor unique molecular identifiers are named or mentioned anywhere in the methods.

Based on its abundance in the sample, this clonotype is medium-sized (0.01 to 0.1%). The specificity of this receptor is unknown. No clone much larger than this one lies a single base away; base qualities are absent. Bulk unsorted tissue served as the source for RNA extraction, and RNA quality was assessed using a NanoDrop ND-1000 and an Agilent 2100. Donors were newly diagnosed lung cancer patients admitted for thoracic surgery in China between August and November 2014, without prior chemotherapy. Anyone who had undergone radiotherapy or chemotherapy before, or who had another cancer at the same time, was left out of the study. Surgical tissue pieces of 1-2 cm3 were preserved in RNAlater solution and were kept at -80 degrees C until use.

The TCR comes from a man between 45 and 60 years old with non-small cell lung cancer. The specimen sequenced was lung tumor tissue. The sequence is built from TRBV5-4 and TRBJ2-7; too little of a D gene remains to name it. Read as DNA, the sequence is TGTGCCAGCACAGGCTCTGACTACGAGCAGTACTTC. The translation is CASTGSDYEQYF. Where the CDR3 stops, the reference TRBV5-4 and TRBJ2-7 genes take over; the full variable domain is ETGVTQSPTHLIKTRGQQVTLRCSSQSGHNTVSWYQQALGQGPQFIFQYYREEENGRGNFPPRFSGLQFPNYSSELNVNALELDDSALYLCASTGSDYEQYFGPGTRLTVT.